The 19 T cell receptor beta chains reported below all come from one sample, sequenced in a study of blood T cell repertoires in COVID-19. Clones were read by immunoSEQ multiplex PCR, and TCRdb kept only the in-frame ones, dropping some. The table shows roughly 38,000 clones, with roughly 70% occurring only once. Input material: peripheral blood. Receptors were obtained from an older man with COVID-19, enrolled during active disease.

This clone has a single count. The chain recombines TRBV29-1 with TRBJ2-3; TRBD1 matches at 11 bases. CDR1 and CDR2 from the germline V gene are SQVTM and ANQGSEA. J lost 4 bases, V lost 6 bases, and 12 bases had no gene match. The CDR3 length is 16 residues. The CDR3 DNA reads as TGCAGCGTAGATCCGGGACAGGGGGTGGGCGCAGATACGCAGTATTTT. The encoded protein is CSVDPGQGVGADTQYF.

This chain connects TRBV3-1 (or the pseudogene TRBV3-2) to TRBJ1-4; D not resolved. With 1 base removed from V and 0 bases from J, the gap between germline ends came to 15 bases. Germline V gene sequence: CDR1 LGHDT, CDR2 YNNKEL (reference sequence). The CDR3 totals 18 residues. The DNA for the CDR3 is TGTGCCAGCAGCCAAGTGTCAGGCCGTCTTTCAACTAATGAAAAACTGTTTTTT. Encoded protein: CASSQVSGRLSTNEKLFF.

CDR3: CASSLPGQGAVTEAFF. Here the CDR3 DNA reads TGTGCCAGCAGTTTACCGGGACAGGGAGCGGTCACTGAAGCTTTCTTT. V usage is TRBV6-5 and J usage is TRBJ1-1, with 9 bases lining up with TRBD1. CDR3 length: 16 residues. The germline gives CDR1 MNHEY, CDR2 SVGAGI. The V and J ends lost 4 bases and 4 bases, in that order; junction bases with no gene match: 10.

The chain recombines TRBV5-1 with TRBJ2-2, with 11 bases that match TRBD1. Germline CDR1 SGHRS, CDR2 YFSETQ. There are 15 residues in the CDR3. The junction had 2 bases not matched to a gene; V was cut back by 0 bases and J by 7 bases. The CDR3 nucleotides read TGCGCCAGCAGCTTGGGGACAGGGGGCATCGGGGAGCTGTTTTTT. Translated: CASSLGTGGIGELFF.

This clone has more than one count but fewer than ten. The CDR3 is CASSQDRQGQYF. CDR3 sequence (DNA): TGTGCCAGCAGCCAAGATCGGCAGGGACAATACTTC. V is TRBV3-1 (or the pseudogene TRBV3-2) and J is TRBJ2-7, with D possibly matching TRBD1 (6 bases). With 0 bases removed from V and 13 bases from J, the gap between germline ends came to 13 bases. The CDR3 sequence is 12 residues long. The V gene's germline CDR1 is LGHDT and CDR2 YNNKEL (reference sequence).

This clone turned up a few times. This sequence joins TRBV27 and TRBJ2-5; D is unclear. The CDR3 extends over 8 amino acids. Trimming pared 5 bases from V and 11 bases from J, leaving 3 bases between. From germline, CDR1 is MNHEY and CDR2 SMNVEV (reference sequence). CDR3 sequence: CASSPQYF. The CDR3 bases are TGTGCCAGCAGTCCTCAGTACTTC.

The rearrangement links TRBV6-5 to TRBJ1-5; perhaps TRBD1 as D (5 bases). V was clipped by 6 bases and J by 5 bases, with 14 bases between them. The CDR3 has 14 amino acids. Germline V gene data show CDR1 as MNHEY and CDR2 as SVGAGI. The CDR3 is CASSLQGGDQPQHF. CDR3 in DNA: TGTGCCAGCAGCCTTCAGGGAGGGGATCAGCCCCAGCATTTT.

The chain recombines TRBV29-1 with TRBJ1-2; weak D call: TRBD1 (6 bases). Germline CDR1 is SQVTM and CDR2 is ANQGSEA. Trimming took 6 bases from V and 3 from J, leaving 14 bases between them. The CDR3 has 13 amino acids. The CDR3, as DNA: TGCAGCGTGAGGACAGAATCCCACTATGGCTACACCTTC. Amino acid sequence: CSVRTESHYGYTF.

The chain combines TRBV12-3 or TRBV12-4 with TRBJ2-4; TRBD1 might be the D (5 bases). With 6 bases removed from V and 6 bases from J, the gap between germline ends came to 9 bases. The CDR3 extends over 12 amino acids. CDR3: CASSAQGNIQYF. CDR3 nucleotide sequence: TGTGCCAGCAGCGCCCAGGGAAACATTCAGTACTTC.

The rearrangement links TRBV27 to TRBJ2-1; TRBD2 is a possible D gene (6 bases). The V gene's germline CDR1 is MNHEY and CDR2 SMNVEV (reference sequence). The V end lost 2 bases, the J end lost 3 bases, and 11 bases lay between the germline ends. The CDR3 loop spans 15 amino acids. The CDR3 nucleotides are TGTGCCAGCAGTTTAGGAGGGAGCATCTACAATGAGCAGTTCTTC. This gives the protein CASSLGGSIYNEQFF.

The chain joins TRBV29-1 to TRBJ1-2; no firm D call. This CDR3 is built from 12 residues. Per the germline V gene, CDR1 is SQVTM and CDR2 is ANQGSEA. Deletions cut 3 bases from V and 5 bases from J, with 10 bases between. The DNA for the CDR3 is TGCAGCGTTGAGGAGGATGGGTATGGCTACACCTTC. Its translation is CSVEEDGYGYTF.

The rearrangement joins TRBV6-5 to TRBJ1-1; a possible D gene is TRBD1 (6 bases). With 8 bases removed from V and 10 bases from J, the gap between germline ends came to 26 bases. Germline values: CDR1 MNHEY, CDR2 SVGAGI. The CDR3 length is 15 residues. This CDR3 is CASRDVTRLTGVAFF. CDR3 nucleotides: TGTGCCAGCCGGGACGTCACACGACTGACAGGAGTAGCTTTCTTT.

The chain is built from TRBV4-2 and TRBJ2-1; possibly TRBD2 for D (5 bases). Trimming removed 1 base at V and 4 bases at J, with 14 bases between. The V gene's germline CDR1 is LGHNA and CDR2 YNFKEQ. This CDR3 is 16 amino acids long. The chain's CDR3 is CASSQGDSAVYNEQFF. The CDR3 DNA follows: TGTGCCAGCAGCCAAGGAGATAGCGCGGTATACAATGAGCAGTTCTTC.

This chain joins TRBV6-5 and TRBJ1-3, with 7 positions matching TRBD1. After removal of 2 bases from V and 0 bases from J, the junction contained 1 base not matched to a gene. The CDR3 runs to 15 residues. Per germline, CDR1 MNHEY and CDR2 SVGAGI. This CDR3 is CASSYQGDSGNTIYF. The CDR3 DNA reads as TGTGCCAGCAGTTACCAGGGGGACTCTGGAAACACCATATATTTT.

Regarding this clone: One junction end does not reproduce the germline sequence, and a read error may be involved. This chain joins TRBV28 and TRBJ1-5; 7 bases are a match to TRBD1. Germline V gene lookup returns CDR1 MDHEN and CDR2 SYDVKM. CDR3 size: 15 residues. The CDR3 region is CASSHDRAPNRPQHF. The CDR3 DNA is TGTGCCAGCAGTCACGACAGGGCCCCCAATCGGCCCCAGCATTTT.

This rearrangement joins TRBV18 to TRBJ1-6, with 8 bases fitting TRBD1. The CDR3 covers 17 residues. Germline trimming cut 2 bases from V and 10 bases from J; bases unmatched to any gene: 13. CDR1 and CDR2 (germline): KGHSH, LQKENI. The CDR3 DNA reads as TGTGCCAGCTCACCAGGATCTGGGACAGGATTTGGGTCACCCCTCCACTTT. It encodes CASSPGSGTGFGSPLHF.

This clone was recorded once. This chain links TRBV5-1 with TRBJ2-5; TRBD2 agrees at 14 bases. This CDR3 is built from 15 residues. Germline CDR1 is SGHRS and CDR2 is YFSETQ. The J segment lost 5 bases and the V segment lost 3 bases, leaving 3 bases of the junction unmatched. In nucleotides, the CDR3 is TGCGCCAGCAGCTGGACTAGCGGGGGGTCGGAGACCCAGTACTTC. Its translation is CASSWTSGGSETQYF.

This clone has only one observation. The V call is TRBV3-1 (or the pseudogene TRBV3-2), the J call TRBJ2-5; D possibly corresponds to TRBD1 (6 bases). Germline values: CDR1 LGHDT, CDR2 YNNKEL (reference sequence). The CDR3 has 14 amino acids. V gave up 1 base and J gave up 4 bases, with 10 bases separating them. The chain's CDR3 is CASSQAWGRETQYF. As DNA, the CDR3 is TGTGCCAGCAGCCAAGCTTGGGGGCGAGAGACCCAGTACTTC.

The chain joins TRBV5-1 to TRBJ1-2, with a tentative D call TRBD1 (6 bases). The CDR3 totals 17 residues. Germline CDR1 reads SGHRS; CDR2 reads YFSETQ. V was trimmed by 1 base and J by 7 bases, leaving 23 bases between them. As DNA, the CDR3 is TGCGCCAGCAGCTTGTACGGGGGGCGCGTTGTGTATCGTGGCTACACCTTC. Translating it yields CASSLYGGRVVYRGYTF.